Each of the 22 T cell receptor beta chains below was sequenced from the same sample in a study of T cell clusters in autoimmune cytopenias. TRB rearrangements were amplified by touch-down multiplex PCR with mixed TRB-A/B primers. TCRdb re-called the multiplex PCR reads and catalogs CDR3 proteins one per entry, DNA excluded. This repertoire includes roughly 4,000 distinct CDR3 sequences. Tens of thousands of genome equivalents of blood DNA were amplified for TRB. These same data were also listed under a study on T cell repertoires in aging, cancer and after chemotherapy.

Sequencing was done on a sample of peripheral blood. The receptors originated from a human donor with an autoimmune cytopenia or autoimmune hepatitis (not recorded which).

V gene TRBV11-1 combines with J gene TRBJ2-3; TCRdb lists TRBD2, though no DNA is available to test this call. Germline V gene data show CDR1 as SGHAT and CDR2 as FQDESV (reference sequence). CDR3 length: 16 amino acids. CDR3: CASGTYSGNLGDTQYF. Full variable domain (rest looked up from reference TRBV11-1 and TRBJ2-3): EAEVAQSPRYKITEKSQAVAFWCDPISGHATLYWYRQILGQGPELLVQFQDESVVDDSQLPKDRFSAERLKGVDSTLKIQPAELGDSAMYLCASGTYSGNLGDTQYFGPGTRLTVL.

The rearrangement joins TRBV29-1 to TRBJ2-1; TCRdb proposes TRBD1, but this gene call is untestable without DNA. CDR1 is SQVTM, CDR2 ANQGSEA, per germline. CDR3 length: 11 residues. CDR3 sequence: CSVARGWEWFF.

This rearrangement joins TRBV19 to TRBJ2-5; without DNA, the TCRdb call of TRBD2 cannot be checked. The CDR3 loop spans 18 amino acids. The V gene's germline CDR1 is LNHDA and CDR2 SQIVND (reference sequence). CDR3 protein: CASSQPGLAGGSSKTQYF.

This rearrangement joins TRBV13 to TRBJ2-5; TCRdb's D gene call, TRBD1, goes unchecked for lack of DNA. There are 13 residues in the CDR3. The V gene's germline CDR1 is PRHDT and CDR2 FYEKMQ (reference sequence). This CDR3 is CASSLGDTETQYF.

The chain carries TRBV6-2 or TRBV6-3 and TRBJ2-1. The CDR3 totals 14 residues. CDR1 is MNHEY and CDR2 is SVGEGT in the germline V gene. The CDR3 loop is CASSSYNTYNEQFF.

This clonotype ranks as medium-sized in terms of frequency. The J gene is TRBJ2-2, the V gene TRBV19; TCRdb names TRBD1, which stays unverified in the absence of DNA. The CDR3 totals 16 residues. In germline, CDR1 is LNHDA, CDR2 SQIVND (reference sequence). CDR3 residues: CASSARTGENTGELFF.

The gene calls are TRBV6-5 and TRBJ2-4; TCRdb selects TRBD2, and the lack of DNA leaves this call unchecked. This CDR3 region has 13 residues. Per germline, CDR1 MNHEY and CDR2 SVGAGI. The CDR3 here is CASSYSAGSIQYF.

This clonotype is identified as medium-sized from frequency. This chain connects TRBV29-1 to TRBJ2-1; TCRdb calls TRBD2, which cannot be checked without DNA. The CDR3 is made up of 14 amino acids. Germline V gene data show CDR1 as SQVTM and CDR2 as ANQGSEA. CDR3 sequence: CSVDVAGVYNEQFF.

CDR3 sequence reads: CASSIASLNTEAFF. This sequence joins TRBV19 and TRBJ1-1. Germline V gene data show CDR1 as LNHDA and CDR2 as SQIVND (reference sequence). This CDR3 has 14 amino acids.

The chain joins TRBV11-3 to TRBJ2-3; checking the TCRdb D call of TRBD2 is not possible without DNA. CDR3 length: 18 amino acids. CDR1 SGHNT and CDR2 YENEEA come from the germline V gene. The CDR3 loop reads CASSSRLAGGPPTDTQYF.

The rearrangement links TRBV19 to TRBJ2-5; there is no DNA to check the TCRdb D call of TRBD1. The CDR3 runs to 16 residues. From germline, CDR1 is LNHDA and CDR2 SQIVND (reference sequence). The CDR3 region is CASSIASGIPGETQYF.

V is TRBV11-3 and J is TRBJ2-1; the TCRdb D gene call, TRBD2, has no DNA to confirm it. Germline lookup yields CDR1 SGHNT and CDR2 YENEEA. The CDR3 has 15 amino acids. CDR3: CASSFYSGGFNEQFF.

The V and J genes are TRBV27 and TRBJ2-1; absent DNA, TCRdb's TRBD2 call cannot be checked. This CDR3 has 15 residues. Germline V gene sequence: CDR1 MNHEY, CDR2 SMNVEV (reference sequence). The CDR3 region is CASSRSGGAYNEQFF.

The J gene is TRBJ2-2, the V gene TRBV5-1; the D gene TCRdb calls, TRBD1, cannot be checked with no DNA. Per germline, CDR1 SGHRS and CDR2 YFSETQ. CDR3 length equals 16 residues. CDR3 loop: CASSLTGEGSTGELFF.

The chain combines TRBV6-2 or TRBV6-3 with TRBJ2-3; TCRdb lists TRBD2, though no DNA is available to test this call. The CDR3 consists of 18 residues. Germline values: CDR1 MNHEY, CDR2 SVGEGT. The CDR3 is CASSTEVPGRVSADTQYF.

This clonotype is classed as medium-sized by frequency. The chain couples TRBV11-3 to TRBJ2-3; TCRdb selects TRBD1, and the lack of DNA leaves this call unchecked. The CDR3 runs to 15 residues. Germline lookup yields CDR1 SGHNT and CDR2 YENEEA. CDR3 region: CASSFLGGGGDTQYF.

The chain couples TRBV7-6 to TRBJ2-5; the TCRdb call, TRBD1, lacks DNA for checking. CDR1 SGHVS and CDR2 FNYEAQ come from the germline V gene. The CDR3 runs to 13 residues. CDR3 region: CASSSGTQETQYF.

The genes are TRBV19 and TRBJ1-6; TCRdb's D call of TRBD1 is untestable without DNA. The germline gives CDR1 LNHDA, CDR2 SQIVND (reference sequence). The CDR3 extends over 13 amino acids. CDR3 amino acids: CASSINRESPLHF. Combining the CDR3 with reference TRBV19 and TRBJ1-6 gives the whole variable domain DGGITQSPKYLFRKEGQNVTLSCEQNLNHDAMYWYRQDPGQGLRLIYYSQIVNDFQKGDIAEGYSVSREKKESFPLTVTSAQKNPTAFYLCASSINRESPLHFGNGTRLTVT.

V gene TRBV27 combines with J gene TRBJ1-2; as DNA is missing, the TRBD1 call by TCRdb cannot be tested. This CDR3 has 14 amino acids. Germline-derived CDR1 and CDR2 are MNHEY and SMNVEV (reference sequence). CDR3: CASSPGAQPYGYTF.

The V call is TRBV19, the J call TRBJ2-5. The V gene's germline CDR1 is LNHDA and CDR2 SQIVND (reference sequence). This CDR3 is built from 13 residues. The chain's CDR3 is CASSIGATETQYF.

This chain joins TRBV6-1 and TRBJ1-4; without DNA, the TCRdb call of TRBD1 cannot be checked. The CDR3 contains 15 residues. Germline assignment: CDR1 MNHNS and CDR2 SASEGT. CDR3 loop: CASRSHGTGYEKLFF.

This chain uses TRBV6-2 or TRBV6-3 with TRBJ2-1; the TCRdb D gene call, TRBD1, has no DNA to confirm it. This CDR3 region has 16 residues. Germline CDR1 reads MNHEY; CDR2 reads SVGEGT. The CDR3 sequence is CASKEHGTGTHNEQFF.